Below are 21 T cell receptor beta chains sequenced from a single sample in a study of T-cell reconstitution after alpha-beta-depleted transplantation in children. Preparing the TCRbeta library involved the use of unique molecular identifiers. TCRdb analysed the PCR reads with MiXCR anew, one entry per CDR3 protein. The data contain 670,000 or so distinct CDR3 sequences, over 10% of them seen just once; the ten biggest clones take up 0.79%. Sequencing was performed on PBMCs, taken before TCRalphabeta/CD19-depleted stem cell transplant. The receptors originated from a girl between 2 and 10 years old with congenital amegakaryocytic thrombocytopenia, due to receive a stem cell transplant.

Many counts were recorded for this clonotype. The rearrangement uses TRBV15 and TRBJ2-2; D call uncertain. CDR1 is LNHNV and CDR2 is YYDKDF in the germline V gene (reference sequence). V was cut by 1 base and J by 7 bases, with 10 bases left in between. The CDR3 runs to 14 residues. CDR3 in amino acids: CATSRGHGDGELFF. The DNA for the CDR3 is TGTGCCACCAGCAGAGGTCATGGGGACGGGGAGCTGTTTTTT.

In its sample, this clonotype was seen many times. The chain combines TRBV10-3 with TRBJ1-6; maybe TRBD1 (6 bases). The germline CDR1 and CDR2 sequences are ENHRY and SYGVKD. Trimming took off 2 bases at V and 9 bases at J, with 11 bases between the two ends. There are 14 residues in the CDR3. The CDR3 reads CAISELGGPSPLHF. The CDR3 nucleotides are TGTGCCATCAGTGAGCTGGGGGGCCCTTCACCCCTCCACTTT.

This clonotype was recorded a few times. The J gene is TRBJ2-1, the V gene TRBV7-7; possibly TRBD1 for D (5 bases). The germline CDR1 and CDR2 sequences are SSHAT and FNYEAQ (reference sequence). The CDR3 sequence is 16 residues long. Trimming took 5 bases from V and 0 from J, leaving 14 bases between them. The CDR3 DNA reads as TGTGCCAGCAGCGCAGGGCCGGAAAGCTCCTACAATGAGCAGTTCTTC. Translated, it gives CASSAGPESSYNEQFF.

The rearrangement joins TRBV20-1 to TRBJ2-7, with D perhaps TRBD1 (6 bases). With 6 bases removed from V and 3 bases from J, the gap between germline ends came to 15 bases. Germline V lookup: CDR1 DFQATT, CDR2 SNEGSKA (reference sequence). CDR3 size: 13 residues. The CDR3 nucleotides are TGCAGTGCCCGTGTAGGGGACAACTACGAGCAGTACTTC. As protein: CSARVGDNYEQYF.

This clonotype was seen more than once but under ten times. Here the CDR3 DNA reads TGCAGTGCTCAGAGGGCTAGCGGGAGGTCGAGTAATGAGCAGTTCTTC. It is translated as CSAQRASGRSSNEQFF. The chain has TRBV20-1 and TRBJ2-1, with 11 nucleotides matching TRBD2. Germline values: CDR1 DFQATT, CDR2 SNEGSKA (reference sequence). The J segment lost 7 bases and the V segment lost 5 bases, leaving 13 bases of the junction unmatched. The CDR3 is made up of 16 amino acids.

This clonotype was counted at least ten times. The CDR3 nucleotides read TGTGCCAGCAGCCCGGACAAACGCACCGGGGAGCTGTTTTTT. This translates into CASSPDKRTGELFF. V and J are TRBV7-8 and TRBJ2-2; a possible D gene is TRBD1 (5 bases). Trimming cost V 5 bases and J 4 bases, with 11 bases left between them. This CDR3 spans 14 amino acids. Germline-derived CDR1 and CDR2 are SGHVS and FQNEAQ.

This clonotype came up many times. CDR3 residues: CASSFMREEQFF. CDR3 nucleotides: TGTGCCAGCAGCTTCATGCGGGAGGAGCAGTTCTTC. The rearrangement uses TRBV5-6 and TRBJ2-1; TRBD2 aligns across 7 bases. The CDR3 extends over 12 amino acids. V dropped 2 bases and J dropped 10; count of bases not matched to a gene: 3. Germline V gene data show CDR1 as SGHDT and CDR2 as YYEEEE.

This clonotype was observed many times. The rearrangement links TRBV29-1 to TRBJ2-3; D possibly matches TRBD1 or TRBD2 (5 bases each). V lost 1 base to trimming and J lost 2 bases, with 16 bases between them. Germline V gene sequence: CDR1 SQVTM, CDR2 ANQGSEA. The CDR3 runs 16 residues. The CDR3 DNA sequence: TGCAGCGTTGAAGTAGGGGACGGACGCGCCACAGATACGCAGTATTTT. The encoded protein is CSVEVGDGRATDTQYF.

The chain uses TRBV27 and TRBJ2-5, with 7 bases fitting TRBD2. Germline V lookup: CDR1 MNHEY, CDR2 SMNVEV (reference sequence). This CDR3 is 16 amino acids long. The V and J ends lost 5 bases and 5 bases, in that order; junction bases with no gene match: 14. The CDR3 nucleotides are TGTGCCAGCAGTACGACAACCGGGAGGCCATGGGAGACCCAGTACTTC. Translating gives CASSTTTGRPWETQYF.

Many counts were recorded for this clonotype. The chain couples TRBV12-3 or TRBV12-4 to TRBJ1-2; D is perhaps TRBD1 (6 bases). V shed 1 base and J shed 4 bases, with 13 bases lying between them. This CDR3 spans 15 amino acids. CDR3 in amino acids: CASSLVNRDGYGYTF. As DNA, the CDR3 is TGTGCCAGCAGTTTAGTAAACAGGGACGGCTATGGCTACACCTTC.

J is TRBJ2-1 and V is TRBV24-1, with D uncertain. The germline gives CDR1 KGHDR, CDR2 SFDVKD. The CDR3 totals 12 residues. Between the trimmed V and J ends, which lost 4 bases and 2 bases, there was a span of 2 bases. The CDR3 sequence: CATSDPYNEQFF. The CDR3 nucleotides read TGTGCCACCAGTGACCCCTACAATGAGCAGTTCTTC.

The rearrangement links TRBV25-1 to TRBJ2-7, with 7 bases aligning to TRBD2. J lost 3 bases, V lost 5 bases, and 10 bases had no gene match. The germline V gene encodes CDR1 MGHDK and CDR2 SYGVNS. The CDR3 spans 15 residues. CDR3: CASSPGLAVNYEQYF. The CDR3, as DNA: TGTGCCAGCAGTCCGGGGCTAGCGGTAAACTACGAGCAGTACTTC.

V gene TRBV12-3 or TRBV12-4 combines with J gene TRBJ2-1, with D perhaps TRBD2 (6 bases). This CDR3 region has 18 residues. V was clipped by 4 bases and J by 2 bases, with 21 bases between them. The CDR3 nucleotides read TGTGCCAGCAGTTCTCCAATTGGGTTAGCGGAAGCCTACAATGAGCAGTTCTTC. It codes for CASSSPIGLAEAYNEQFF.

This clonotype was counted between two and nine times. CDR3 amino acids: CASSPRQGEETQYF. The CDR3 DNA reads as TGTGCCAGCTCACCTAGACAGGGGGAAGAGACCCAGTACTTC. The chain combines TRBV18 with TRBJ2-5; TRBD1 agrees at 9 bases. Trimming cost V 3 bases and J 3 bases; bases outside gene matches: 2. This CDR3 contains 14 residues. The germline gives CDR1 KGHSH, CDR2 LQKENI. The full variable domain, completed using reference TRBV18 and TRBJ2-5, is NAGVMQNPRHLVRRRGQEARLRCSPMKGHSHVYWYRQLPEEGLKFMVYLQKENIIDESGMPKERFSAEFPKEGPSILRIQQVVRGDSAAYFCASSPRQGEETQYFGPGTRLLVL.

The V gene is TRBV7-9, the J gene TRBJ2-7; D could derive from TRBD1 or TRBD2 (5 bases each). The CDR3 extends over 16 amino acids. V gave up 4 bases and J gave up 2 bases, with 18 bases separating them. The germline CDR1 and CDR2 sequences are SEHNR and FQNEAQ (reference sequence). CDR3 DNA sequence: TGTGCCAGCAGCTCCTCATCCGGGACCCAGACCTACGAGCAGTACTTC. Its translation is CASSSSSGTQTYEQYF.

The chain combines TRBV4-1 with TRBJ2-7, with 9 bases aligning to TRBD1. The germline V gene has CDR1 MGHRA and CDR2 YSYEKL. V lost 3 bases, J lost 8 bases, and 14 bases stayed unmatched. The CDR3 covers 16 residues. As DNA, the CDR3 is TGCGCCAGCAGCCACCCTTCACCCGGGACAGGGTTCCAGCAGTACTTC. Protein: CASSHPSPGTGFQQYF.

The V gene is TRBV12-3 or TRBV12-4, the J gene TRBJ1-1; the D is unclear. Trimming cost V 1 base and J 1 base, with 10 bases left between them. The CDR3 runs to 15 residues. This CDR3 is CASSLGGRGNTEAFF. CDR3 nucleotides: TGTGCCAGCAGTTTAGGTGGCCGGGGGAACACTGAAGCTTTCTTT.

The sample holds many counts of this clonotype. The rearrangement links TRBV6-5 to TRBJ1-1, with D unresolved. Per the germline V gene, CDR1 is MNHEY and CDR2 is SVGAGI. The CDR3 is 14 amino acids. Trimming shortened V by 3 bases and J by 3 bases, and 11 bases separated the two germline ends. CDR3 in DNA: TGTGCCAGCAGTTATGATGGCGGCTACACTGAAGCTTTCTTT. This codes for CASSYDGGYTEAFF.

Of note for this clonotype: Just one base apart from a much larger clone, this may be a read error. The V gene is TRBV5-1, the J gene TRBJ1-4, with D maybe TRBD1 (6 bases). The V end lost 3 bases, the J end lost 8 bases, and 17 bases lay between the germline ends. Germline V lookup: CDR1 SGHRS, CDR2 YFSETQ. This CDR3 has 15 amino acids. The CDR3 here is CASSSQEGGYEKLFF. The DNA for the CDR3 is TGCGCCAGCAGCTCCCAAGAGGGGGGCTACGAAAAACTGTTTTTT.

This clonotype turned up a few times. The rearrangement joins TRBV27 to TRBJ2-7; D is ambiguous. This CDR3 has 13 residues. Trimming removed 3 bases at V and 5 bases at J, with 11 bases between. Germline CDR1 reads MNHEY; CDR2 reads SMNVEV (reference sequence). The CDR3 DNA follows: TGTGCCAGCAGTTTGCAGTCGGACGACGAGCAGTACTTC. Its protein product is CASSLQSDDEQYF.

Turning to this clonotype: A much larger clone sits a single nucleotide away, making a read error possible. J is TRBJ2-7 and V is TRBV3-1; D gene unclear. Trimming shortened V by 2 bases and J by 9 bases, and 11 bases separated the two germline ends. Germline V gene lookup returns CDR1 LGHDT and CDR2 YNNKEL (reference sequence). The CDR3 is 12 residues long. CDR3 loop: CASSQLGFRQYF. DNA for the CDR3: TGTGCCAGCAGCCAACTAGGCTTCAGGCAGTACTTC.